Each of the 29 T cell receptor beta chains below was sequenced from the same sample in a study of blood T cell repertoires in COVID-19. Data came from immunoSEQ multiplex PCR; TCRdb stores just in-frame clones and leaves some out. The table has about 110,000 clones, 76% seen once. Sequencing was done on a sample of peripheral blood. These receptors were taken from a man at least 80 years old with COVID-19, enrolled during active disease.

V and J are TRBV6-6 and TRBJ1-1; D is possibly TRBD1 (6 bases). The CDR3 consists of 15 residues. The V end lost 5 bases, the J end lost 4 bases, and 17 bases lay between the germline ends. CDR1 is MNHNY and CDR2 is SVGAGI in the germline V gene (reference sequence). The CDR3 loop reads CASSRITGGLTEAFF. CDR3 DNA sequence: TGTGCCAGCAGTCGGATCACGGGGGGCCTCACTGAAGCTTTCTTT.

This clone appeared a single time. CDR3 amino acids: CASRFSSYEQYF. The DNA of the CDR3 is TGTGCCAGCAGATTCAGCTCCTACGAGCAGTACTTC. V gene TRBV13 combines with J gene TRBJ2-7; D gene uncertain. Germline V lookup: CDR1 PRHDT, CDR2 FYEKMQ (reference sequence). This CDR3 spans 12 amino acids. Trimming took 6 bases from V and 0 from J, leaving 6 bases between them.

This clone was observed a single time. The gene calls are TRBV19 and TRBJ1-1; D is unresolved. The V end lost 7 bases, the J end lost 7 bases, and 13 bases lay between the germline ends. This CDR3 has 12 residues. CDR1 is LNHDA, CDR2 SQIVND, per germline (reference sequence). In DNA, the CDR3 is TGTGCCAGTATTGCCGACGGGGATGAAGCTTTCTTT. It yields the protein CASIADGDEAFF.

The chain carries TRBV28 and TRBJ2-7; 15 bases are shared with TRBD2. V was clipped by 6 bases and J by 4 bases; unmatched bases: 7. CDR1 MDHEN and CDR2 SYDVKM come from the germline V gene. CDR3 length equals 16 residues. The CDR3: CASRGTSGRSSYEQYF. For the CDR3, the DNA is TGTGCCAGCAGGGGGACTAGCGGGAGGTCCTCATACGAGCAGTACTTC.

The chain carries TRBV28 and TRBJ2-4, with 7 bases fitting TRBD2. Losses at the gene ends were 5 bases for V and 8 bases for J; bases not matched to a gene: 15. The germline V gene has CDR1 MDHEN and CDR2 SYDVKM. The CDR3 consists of 16 residues. The CDR3 loop is CASSASAEFGGDIQYF. The CDR3, as DNA: TGTGCCAGCAGTGCTTCGGCGGAGTTTGGGGGGGACATTCAGTACTTC.

This sequence joins TRBV28 and TRBJ1-4, with a possible D match to TRBD1 (6 bases). Germline CDR1 and CDR2: MDHEN and SYDVKM. The CDR3 is 14 amino acids. V dropped 3 bases and J dropped 8 bases, with 13 bases sitting between them. CDR3 sequence (DNA): TGTGCCAGCAGTTTGGGGGGGGCAGGGGAAAAACTGTTTTTT. Its translation is CASSLGGAGEKLFF.

This chain joins TRBV3-1 (or the pseudogene TRBV3-2) and TRBJ2-3; 9 bases are a match to TRBD2. The CDR3 has 18 amino acids. With V trimmed by 2 bases and J by 0 bases, 9 bases remained unmatched. CDR1 is LGHDT and CDR2 is YNNKEL in the germline V gene (reference sequence). CDR3 DNA sequence: TGTGCCAGCAGCCAAAGGAGGCCTAGCGGGACAAGCACAGATACGCAGTATTTT. Residues: CASSQRRPSGTSTDTQYF.

The V gene is TRBV4-3, the J gene TRBJ1-6; D is ambiguous. V was trimmed by 1 base and J by 7 bases, leaving 14 bases between them. The CDR3 consists of 16 residues. From germline, CDR1 is LGHNA and CDR2 YSLEER. In nucleotides, the CDR3 is TGCGCCAGCAGCCAAGTTCCAGGCTACTCGAATTCACCCCTCCACTTT. It encodes CASSQVPGYSNSPLHF.

The chain links TRBV6-5 to TRBJ2-3; 8 nucleotides line up with TRBD2. There are 15 residues in the CDR3. CDR1 MNHEY and CDR2 SVGAGI come from the germline V gene. Losses at the gene ends were 6 bases for V and 3 bases for J; bases not matched to a gene: 8. The CDR3 DNA sequence: TGTGCCAGCAGCCGGAGCGGGAGTGGGACAGATACGCAGTATTTT. Protein: CASSRSGSGTDTQYF.

The rearrangement links TRBV28 to TRBJ2-7; weak D call: TRBD1 (5 bases). V was cut by 10 bases and J by 7 bases, with 14 bases left in between. Germline CDR1 reads MDHEN; CDR2 reads SYDVKM. The CDR3 is made up of 11 amino acids. CDR3 sequence: CATSWGSEQYF. As DNA, the CDR3 is TGTGCCACCAGCTGGGGCTCGGAGCAGTACTTC. The full variable domain, completed using reference TRBV28 and TRBJ2-7, is DVKVTQSSRYLVKRTGEKVFLECVQDMDHENMFWYRQDPGLGLRLIYFSYDVKMKEKGDIPEGYSVSREKKERFSLILESASTNQTSMYLCATSWGSEQYFGPGTRLTVT.

The V gene is TRBV28, the J gene TRBJ1-5, with D uncertain. The CDR3 has 14 residues. From germline, CDR1 is MDHEN and CDR2 SYDVKM. Trimming stripped 7 bases from V and 7 bases from J, with 17 bases between. DNA for the CDR3: TGTGCCAGCAAAAGTTCGGGGATTCGACAGCCCCAGCATTTT. Protein: CASKSSGIRQPQHF.

Many counts were recorded for this clone. The rearrangement joins TRBV4-3 to TRBJ2-5, with TRBD2 matching 9 bases. The CDR3 contains 16 residues. The V segment lost 3 bases and the J segment 4 bases; nucleotides outside the gene matches: 9. Germline V gene lookup returns CDR1 LGHNA and CDR2 YSLEER. This CDR3 reads CASSHGVAGVVETQYF. Here the CDR3 DNA reads TGCGCCAGCAGCCATGGAGTAGCGGGAGTCGTAGAGACCCAGTACTTC.

The chain employs TRBV6-2 or TRBV6-3 and TRBJ2-7; 7 nucleotides agree with TRBD1. This CDR3 region has 17 residues. Germline V gives CDR1 MNHEY, CDR2 SVGEGT. J was trimmed by 1 base and V by 2 bases; bases with no gene match: 11. The CDR3 nucleotides read TGTGCCAGCAGTTACCCGTCCCCCGGGACAGTTTCCTACGAGCAGTACTTC. Protein sequence: CASSYPSPGTVSYEQYF.

CDR3 region: CASSLQGWPYEQYF. The CDR3 DNA reads as TGCGCCAGCAGCTTACAGGGATGGCCCTACGAGCAGTACTTC. V gene TRBV5-1 combines with J gene TRBJ2-7, with TRBD1 as a possible D gene (6 bases). The CDR3 is 14 residues long. From germline, CDR1 is SGHRS and CDR2 YFSETQ. V was pared by 2 bases and J by 2 bases, with 11 bases between.

This chain joins TRBV3-1 (or the pseudogene TRBV3-2) and TRBJ1-3; 7 bases are a match to TRBD1. J gave up 4 bases and V 1 base, and 4 bases lay outside the gene matches. This CDR3 region has 15 residues. Germline V lookup: CDR1 LGHDT, CDR2 YNNKEL (reference sequence). The CDR3 reads CASSQAATGGNTIYF. The CDR3 nucleotides read TGTGCCAGCAGCCAAGCCGCGACAGGGGGAAACACCATATATTTT.

This clone was picked up one time. V usage is TRBV27 and J usage is TRBJ1-2; 9 nucleotides align to TRBD1. This CDR3 region has 16 residues. Germline-derived CDR1 and CDR2 are MNHEY and SMNVEV (reference sequence). V was pared by 8 bases and J by 4 bases, with 14 bases of the junction left unmatched. The CDR3, as DNA: TGTGCCAGCCGTTCTCCCCCCGGGACAGGGTCCTATGGCTACACCTTC. This codes for CASRSPPGTGSYGYTF.

The chain is built from TRBV21-1 and TRBJ2-3; the DNA was not used to check the table's D call, TRBD2. TRBV21-1 is a pseudogene. The CDR3 contains 17 residues. The CDR3 nucleotides read TGTGCCAGCAGCCCCGAGGTTGGCTGGCCCGGCACAGATACGCAGTATTTT. Protein sequence: CASSPEVGWPGTDTQYF.

Only one count was recorded for this clone. This sequence joins TRBV6-2 or TRBV6-3 and TRBJ1-5; 10 nucleotides agree with TRBD1. The trim removed 4 bases at V and 2 bases at J, leaving 5 bases unmatched. Germline V gene lookup returns CDR1 MNHEY and CDR2 SVGEGT. This CDR3 contains 16 residues. In DNA, the CDR3 is TGTGCCAGCAGTTCGTTTGGGACAGGGGGCAATCAGCCCCAGCATTTT. It is translated as CASSSFGTGGNQPQHF.

The table lists this clone with a count of one. The chain combines TRBV27 with TRBJ1-1; TRBD1 is a possible D gene (6 bases). Trimming removed 2 bases at V and 2 bases at J, with 12 bases between. Germline V gene data show CDR1 as MNHEY and CDR2 as SMNVEV (reference sequence). The CDR3 loop spans 15 amino acids. CDR3 loop: CASSLRSRGNTEAFF. In DNA form, the CDR3 reads TGTGCCAGCAGTTTAAGGTCCAGGGGAAACACTGAAGCTTTCTTT.

The V call is TRBV6-6, the J call TRBJ2-7; 8 nucleotides align to TRBD1. The CDR3 has 15 residues. Germline lookup yields CDR1 MNHNY and CDR2 SVGAGI (reference sequence). Losses at the gene ends were 6 bases for V and 2 bases for J; bases not matched to a gene: 9. The CDR3 protein is CASSPGQGSTYEQYF. CDR3 coding DNA: TGTGCCAGCAGCCCTGGACAGGGCTCAACCTACGAGCAGTACTTC.

V and J are TRBV23-1 and TRBJ2-7, with 12 bases fitting TRBD2. TRBV23-1 is sorted into the ORF group, with uncertain function. The length of the CDR3 is 17 residues. The J segment lost 5 bases and the V segment lost 3 bases, leaving 11 bases of the junction unmatched. CDR3 sequence (DNA): TGCGCCAGCAGTCACCCGAATGGACTAGCGGGAAGCCACGAGCAGTACTTC. Translation: CASSHPNGLAGSHEQYF.

The V and J genes are TRBV7-3 and TRBJ2-6; D perhaps matches TRBD1 (5 bases). The CDR3 runs 18 residues. Germline loops: CDR1 SGHTA, CDR2 FQGTGA. V lost 1 base to trimming and J lost 2 bases, with 15 bases between them. The CDR3 here is CASSLRGHGAAGANVLTF. The CDR3 DNA is TGTGCCAGCAGCTTAAGGGGCCATGGAGCCGCTGGGGCCAACGTCCTGACTTTC.

This clone was counted only a few times. The chain employs TRBV7-2 and TRBJ2-2, with D possibly TRBD2 on 6 matching bases. V dropped 3 bases and J dropped 6 bases, with 14 bases sitting between them. CDR1 and CDR2 from the germline V gene are SGHTA and FQGNSA. The CDR3 length is 15 residues. CDR3 bases: TGTGCCAGCAGCTTTCGCGGTGGGAGGTCCGGGGAGCTGTTTTTT. Translating gives CASSFRGGRSGELFF.

V usage is TRBV20-1 and J usage is TRBJ2-5, with D possibly being TRBD2 (5 bases). The CDR3 covers 13 residues. The V end lost 3 bases, the J end lost 5 bases, and 13 bases lay between the germline ends. Germline assignment: CDR1 DFQATT and CDR2 SNEGSKA (reference sequence). The DNA of the CDR3 is TGCAGTGCTAGTACCAAACCGGGGGAGACCCAGTACTTC. It yields the protein CSASTKPGETQYF.

This clone showed up just a few times. In DNA form, the CDR3 reads TGTGCCAGCAGCCCCCTTCGGGGGGTGGGAGAGACCCAGTACTTC. Its protein product is CASSPLRGVGETQYF. The chain has TRBV9 and TRBJ2-5, with 7 bases fitting TRBD2. This CDR3 is 15 amino acids long. J gave up 4 bases and V 4 bases, and 10 bases lay outside the gene matches. The germline gives CDR1 SGDLS, CDR2 YYNGEE.

This clone has just a few counts. This chain connects TRBV19 to TRBJ2-1; D is possibly TRBD1 (5 bases). CDR3 length: 15 amino acids. In germline, CDR1 is LNHDA, CDR2 SQIVND (reference sequence). The germline V and J ends were trimmed by 6 bases and 1 base, with 13 bases remaining between them. The CDR3 region has the DNA TGTGCCAGTAGCCCAATTGGGGCGTCCTACAATGAGCAGTTCTTC. Its translation: CASSPIGASYNEQFF.

J is TRBJ2-2 and V is TRBV7-2; 11 bases map to TRBD2. Unmatched junction bases numbered 7, after V lost 3 bases and J lost 4 bases. CDR3 size: 17 residues. Germline loops: CDR1 SGHTA, CDR2 FQGNSA. The CDR3 loop is CASSLAGTSGITGELFF. In DNA, the CDR3 is TGTGCCAGCAGCTTGGCCGGGACTAGCGGTATCACCGGGGAGCTGTTTTTT.

The chain has TRBV19 and TRBJ2-2, with D unresolved. The germline V gene encodes CDR1 LNHDA and CDR2 SQIVND (reference sequence). This CDR3 is 11 amino acids long. Trimming took 3 bases from V and 6 from J, leaving 2 bases between them. For the CDR3, the DNA is TGTGCCAGTAGTATCGCCGGGGAGCTGTTTTTT. Translating gives CASSIAGELFF.

J is TRBJ1-1 and V is TRBV5-1; 10 positions match TRBD1. The V segment lost 4 bases and the J segment 1 base; nucleotides outside the gene matches: 7. The germline CDR1 and CDR2 sequences are SGHRS and YFSETQ. The CDR3 length is 16 residues. The CDR3 loop is CASSDRQGATNTEAFF. As DNA, the CDR3 is TGCGCCAGCAGCGACCGACAGGGGGCAACGAACACTGAAGCTTTCTTT.